A selection of T cell receptor beta chains follows, all from one sample in a study of T cells in Graves' hyperthyroidism and ophthalmopathy. Via MiXCR, TCRdb re-called the multiplex PCR reads, giving one row per CDR3 protein. The sample holds approximately 530,000 distinct CDR3 sequences, roughly 17% seen once. The sequencing sample was made of blood. Every receptor here comes from a woman aged 18-29 years with Graves' hyperthyroidism. CDR3s include the opening cysteine and the closing phenylalanine or tryptophan. D genes are given only for firm matches. Expanded clones are given a class, and other clones once, few, many or no size at all.

v_call,j_call,clone_size,d_call,cdr3_aa,cdr3_nt
TRBV12-3/TRBV12-4,TRBJ2-3,many,TRBD2,CASSLGGGADTQYF,TGTGCCAGCAGTTTAGGCGGGGGGGCAGATACGCAGTATTTT
TRBV27,TRBJ2-1,few,TRBD2,CASTRLALDEQFF,TGTGCCAGCACCCGACTAGCTCTCGATGAGCAGTTCTTC
TRBV12-3/TRBV12-4,TRBJ2-1,-,TRBD1,CASSQDRASSYNEQFF,TGTGCCAGCAGCCAAGACAGGGCGAGCTCCTACAATGAGCAGTTCTTC
TRBV29-1,TRBJ1-1,-,-,CSVSLIFKNTEAFF,TGCAGCGTTTCACTTATCTTTAAGAACACTGAAGCTTTCTTT
TRBV9,TRBJ2-7,-,-,CASSVASGWTYEQYF,TGTGCCAGCAGCGTAGCCTCAGGGTGGACCTACGAGCAGTACTTC
TRBV10-2,TRBJ2-2,-,TRBD1,CASRKLDRGNTGELFF,TGCGCCAGCAGAAAATTAGACAGGGGGAACACCGGGGAGCTGTTTTTT
TRBV30,TRBJ2-5,few,-,CAWSGQDQETQYF,TGTGCCTGGAGTGGGCAGGACCAAGAGACCCAGTACTTC
TRBV2,TRBJ2-2,-,TRBD2,CASSELAGVVGELFF,TGTGCCAGCAGTGAACTAGCGGGAGTGGTCGGGGAGCTGTTTTTT
TRBV29-1,TRBJ1-2,many,-,CSVARGSEDYGYTF,TGCAGCGTTGCTCGGGGGAGTGAGGACTATGGCTACACCTTC
TRBV14,TRBJ1-2,-,-,CASSPPGLPNDYGYTF,TGTGCCAGCAGCCCCCCGGGACTGCCGAATGACTATGGCTACACCTTC
TRBV7-2,TRBJ2-5,few,TRBD1,CASSLRTGEKETQYF,TGTGCCAGCAGCCTAAGGACAGGAGAAAAAGAGACCCAGTACTTC
TRBV12-3/TRBV12-4,TRBJ1-2,few,-,CASSYSGGYTF,TGTGCCAGCAGTTACAGCGGCGGCTACACCTTC
TRBV19,TRBJ2-7,-,-,CASTLKGTAGHEQYF,TGTGCCAGTACCCTAAAGGGGACAGCGGGCCACGAGCAGTACTTC
TRBV28,TRBJ2-5,many,TRBD2,CASGSSGRGDTQYF,TGTGCCAGCGGGTCTAGCGGGAGGGGAGATACCCAGTACTTC
TRBV6-1,TRBJ1-1,-,TRBD1,CASRKTGGASEAFF,TGTGCCAGCCGTAAGACAGGGGGCGCATCGGAAGCTTTCTTT
TRBV29-1,TRBJ2-5,many,-,CSVEASEETQYF,TGCAGCGTTGAGGCATCCGAGGAGACCCAGTACTTC
TRBV11-2,TRBJ2-1,few,-,CASSNGDYEQFF,TGTGCCAGCAGTAATGGGGACTATGAGCAGTTCTTC
TRBV12-3/TRBV12-4,TRBJ1-6,many,-,CASSPGNSPLHF,TGTGCCAGCAGCCCGGGCAATTCACCCCTCCACTTT
TRBV6-1,TRBJ2-7,few,-,CASSVTLGYEQYF,TGTGCCAGCAGTGTTACTCTAGGCTACGAGCAGTACTTC
TRBV6-2/TRBV6-3,TRBJ1-1,few,-,CASSYWGGREAFF,TGTGCCAGCAGTTACTGGGGAGGCCGTGAAGCTTTCTTT
TRBV27,TRBJ1-5,many,-,CASSLSGLNQPQHF,TGTGCCAGCAGTTTATCGGGTCTAAATCAGCCCCAGCATTTT
TRBV6-4,TRBJ2-1,few,-,CASSDQGGASNEQFF,TGTGCCAGCAGTGACCAAGGAGGCGCTTCCAATGAGCAGTTCTTC
TRBV11-3,TRBJ1-1,-,-,CASSSRGGTEGFF,TGTGCCAGCAGCTCTAGGGGCGGGACTGAAGGTTTCTTT
TRBV7-8,TRBJ1-3,-,-,CASSLGARGNTIYF,TGTGCCAGCAGCTTAGGGGCCCGAGGAAACACCATATATTTT
TRBV20-1,TRBJ2-1,many,-,CSVSGGAYNEQFF,TGCAGTGTTAGCGGAGGAGCCTACAATGAGCAGTTCTTC
TRBV7-9,TRBJ2-3,many,TRBD2,CASSLHLWGTSNTDTQYF,TGTGCCAGCAGCCTCCACCTCTGGGGGACTAGTAACACAGATACGCAGTATTTT
TRBV7-2,TRBJ1-1,many,-,CASSLDAALNTEAFF,TGTGCCAGCAGCCTGGACGCAGCATTGAACACTGAAGCTTTCTTT
TRBV19,TRBJ1-2,-,TRBD1,CASSMPGQTYGYTF,TGTGCCAGTAGTATGCCGGGACAGACCTATGGCTACACCTTC
TRBV12-3/TRBV12-4,TRBJ1-2,few,TRBD1,CASSLGQGPYGYTF,TGTGCCAGCAGTTTGGGACAGGGCCCCTATGGCTACACCTTC
TRBV27,TRBJ2-1,-,TRBD2,CASSIAGGIYNEQFF,TGTGCCAGCAGTATAGCGGGAGGGATTTACAATGAGCAGTTCTTC
TRBV3-1,TRBJ2-7,many,TRBD1,CATLTWTGASYEQYF,TGTGCCACCCTGACTTGGACAGGGGCCTCCTACGAGCAGTACTTC
TRBV4-3,TRBJ2-1,few,-,CASSQDWGPRFLPYNEQFF,TGCGCCAGCAGCCAAGATTGGGGGCCAAGGTTTCTACCCTACAATGAGCAGTTCTTC
TRBV7-9,TRBJ2-5,few,-,CASSFQGGVEETQYF,TGTGCCAGCAGCTTTCAGGGCGGTGTAGAAGAGACCCAGTACTTC
TRBV20-1,TRBJ1-1,few,TRBD1,CSANRGMNTEAFF,TGCAGTGCCAACAGGGGCATGAACACTGAAGCTTTCTTT
TRBV2,TRBJ2-7,-,TRBD2,CASSGLAGKQEQYF,TGTGCCAGCAGTGGGTTAGCGGGAAAGCAAGAGCAGTACTTC
TRBV5-1,TRBJ2-7,many,-,CASSAAGGRHEQYF,TGCGCCAGCAGCGCAGCGGGCGGGCGCCACGAGCAGTACTTC
TRBV6-6,TRBJ2-7,many,-,CASSYGQQLDQVQYF,TGTGCCAGCAGTTACGGACAGCAACTCGATCAAGTGCAGTACTTC
TRBV6-1,TRBJ1-5,few,-,CASSEAPGEGNQPQHF,TGTGCCAGCAGTGAAGCCCCAGGGGAGGGCAATCAGCCCCAGCATTTT
TRBV5-1,TRBJ1-3,few,-,CASSFPGNTIYF,TGCGCCAGCAGCTTTCCCGGAAACACCATATATTTT
TRBV7-3,TRBJ1-6,-,-,CASNGRSPLHF,TGTGCCAGCAACGGGAGATCACCCCTCCACTTT
TRBV20-1,TRBJ2-1,once,TRBD1,CSARTRDRAYNEQLF,TGCAGTGCTAGGACCCGGGACAGGGCTTACAATGAGCAGCTCTTC
TRBV25-1,TRBJ2-7,many,TRBD1,CASSGTDRDSYEQYF,TGTGCCAGCAGTGGAACGGACAGGGACTCCTACGAGCAGTACTTC
TRBV7-3,TRBJ2-3,many,-,CASSLRHGLTDTQYF,TGTGCCAGCAGCTTAAGACACGGACTCACAGATACGCAGTATTTT
TRBV20-1,TRBJ2-7,few,TRBD2,CSASSGRAFYEQYF,TGCAGTGCCAGTAGCGGGAGGGCCTTCTACGAGCAGTACTTC